What follows describes a single T cell receptor beta chain. This may come from a read error, since a much larger clone is one base off. MiXCR, run by TCRdb on the RT-PCR reads, gives a single entry per CDR3 protein. The sample includes hundreds of thousands of distinct CDR3 sequences, 14% of them seen just once. The TCR comes from a female donor in good health, serving as a healthy control. The specimen sequenced was memory CD4+ T cells from blood.

The CDR3 loop is CASSYSWTSHEQYF. CDR3 DNA: TGTGCCAGCAGTTACTCCTGGACTTCCCACGAGCAGTACTTC. The chain uses TRBV6-5 and TRBJ2-7; maybe TRBD2 (5 bases). Germline V gene lookup returns CDR1 MNHEY and CDR2 SVGAGI. The CDR3 has 14 amino acids. Trimming left V 0 bases short and J 5 bases short, with 11 bases between.